This TCR beta chain was retrieved from a study of metastatic and nonmetastatic thyroid tumors. Overall study: Repertoire comparison spanned blood and tumor or nodule tissue of malignant and benign thyroid patients.

Study results and caveats: TCR beta diversity was reportedly significantly higher in malignant thyroid tumors than benign nodules, in blood and tumor.

The CDR3 totals 15 residues. From germline, CDR1 is DFQATT and CDR2 SNEGSKA (reference sequence). Source study methods: It was from CDR3 differences across clinicopathological groups that a distant-metastasis classifier for papillary thyroid cancer was built. MiXCR re-clonotyped the PCR reads for TCRdb. The V and J calls were not made by the authors but by TCRdb's processing. The data show more than 40,000 clones, with 20% to 30% seen just once and 13% to 15% held by the top ten. Before thyroid surgery, none of the patients had received any treatment. In its sample, this clone was seen a few times. Its antigen is not identified.

The rearrangement uses TRBV20-1 and TRBJ2-7; D possibly corresponds to TRBD1 (5 bases). Input material: tumor tissue. This clonotype was obtained from a female donor with papillary thyroid cancer or a benign thyroid nodule (not recorded which). Some clones in this sample may be carry-over from other donors' samples. In nucleotides, the CDR3 is TGCAGCCGCTTTCTTAGAGGTCCAGGGTCTAACGAGCAGTACTTC. Translating gives CSRFLRGPGSNEQYF.